The 5 T cell receptor beta chains below all came from one sample that was sequenced in a study of regulatory T cells in long-lasting Graves disease. Time point here: persistent/refractory GD, antithyroid drugs over 5 years with positive TRAb. PBMC RNA served as the TCR library source. According to the study, TCR beta libraries were built with iRepertoire HTBI primers and CDR3-region Arm-PCR. TCRdb ran MiXCR on the multiplex PCR reads and lists one entry per CDR3 protein. Of about 660,000 distinct CDR3 sequences listed, about 30% are singletons. Specimen: peripheral blood mononuclear cells (PBMCs), collected when the disease was refractory, from a patient treated with antithyroid drugs. The origin of the receptors is a female donor with Graves disease.

The chain is built from TRBV7-6 and TRBJ2-7; TRBD2 aligns across 7 bases. Germline CDR1 is SGHVS and CDR2 is FNYEAQ. V shed 5 bases and J 0 bases; nucleotides not matched to a gene: 4. The CDR3 totals 14 residues. CDR3 nucleotide sequence: TGTGCCAGCAGCCTTGAGCGGGACTCCTACGAGCAGTACTTC. This codes for CASSLERDSYEQYF.

This clonotype was recorded many times. This sequence joins TRBV27 and TRBJ2-5; 9 bases are a match to TRBD2. Trimming took 3 bases from V and 5 from J; bases not matched to a gene: 13. The CDR3 loop spans 17 amino acids. Looked up from germline, CDR1 is MNHEY and CDR2 is SMNVEV (reference sequence). CDR3 nucleotide sequence: TGTGCCAGCAGTTTGGGCAACTTAGCGGGAGTGGGGGAGACCCAGTACTTC. Its translation is CASSLGNLAGVGETQYF.

The chain recombines TRBV12-3 or TRBV12-4 with TRBJ1-1, with 10 bases matching TRBD1. Trimming cost V 8 bases and J 6 bases; bases outside gene matches: 12. The CDR3 loop spans 15 amino acids. The CDR3 reads CASLARDRGSSEAFF. CDR3 coding DNA: TGTGCCAGCCTAGCCCGGGACAGGGGATCGTCTGAAGCTTTCTTT.

This chain connects TRBV6-4 to TRBJ1-2; D gene uncertain. This CDR3 has 15 residues. Germline V lookup: CDR1 MRHNA, CDR2 SNTAGT. The germline V and J ends were trimmed by 3 bases and 11 bases, with 22 bases remaining between them. The DNA of the CDR3 is TGTGCCAGCAGTGATCCACCCAGCACTACTCTGCAGTACACCTTC. Amino acids: CASSDPPSTTLQYTF.

The V gene is TRBV20-1, the J gene TRBJ2-7, with TRBD2 matching 9 bases. Germline CDR1 and CDR2: DFQATT and SNEGSKA (reference sequence). CDR3 length: 16 amino acids. The J segment lost 2 bases and the V segment lost 3 bases, leaving 11 bases of the junction unmatched. The CDR3 reads CSASRWIAGDTYEQYF. The CDR3 DNA follows: TGCAGTGCTAGTCGCTGGATAGCGGGGGATACCTACGAGCAGTACTTC.